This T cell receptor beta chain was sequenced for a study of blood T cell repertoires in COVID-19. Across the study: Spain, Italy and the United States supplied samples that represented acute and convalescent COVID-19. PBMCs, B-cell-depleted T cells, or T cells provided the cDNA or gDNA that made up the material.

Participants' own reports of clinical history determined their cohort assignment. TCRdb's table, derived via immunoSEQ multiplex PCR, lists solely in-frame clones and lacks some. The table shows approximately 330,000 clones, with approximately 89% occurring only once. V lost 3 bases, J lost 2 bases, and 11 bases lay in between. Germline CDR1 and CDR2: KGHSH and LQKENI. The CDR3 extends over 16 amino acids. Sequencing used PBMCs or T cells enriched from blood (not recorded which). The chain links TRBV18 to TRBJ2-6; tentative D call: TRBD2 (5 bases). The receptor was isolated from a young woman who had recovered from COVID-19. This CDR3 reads CASSPDFLAGANVLTF. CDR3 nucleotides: TGTGCCAGCTCACCGGACTTTCTGGCTGGGGCCAACGTCCTGACTTTC. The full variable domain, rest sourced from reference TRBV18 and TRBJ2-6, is NAGVMQNPRHLVRRRGQEARLRCSPMKGHSHVYWYRQLPEEGLKFMVYLQKENIIDESGMPKERFSAEFPKEGPSILRIQQVVRGDSAAYFCASSPDFLAGANVLTFGAGSRLTVL.